Shown below are 9 T cell receptor beta chains from a single sample sequenced in a study of blood T cell repertoires in COVID-19. Data came from immunoSEQ multiplex PCR; TCRdb stores just in-frame clones and leaves some out. The sample includes 250,000 to 400,000 clones, approximately 89% of them seen just once. Sequencing was carried out using PBMCs or T cells enriched from blood (not recorded which). The receptors stem from a woman in her thirties who had recovered from COVID-19.

The CDR3 nucleotides read TGTGCCATCAGTGAGGGGACAGCTAACTATGGCTACACCTTC. Translated: CAISEGTANYGYTF. The chain has TRBV10-3 and TRBJ1-2; 7 bases are shared with TRBD1. The CDR3 has 14 residues. Germline-derived CDR1 and CDR2 are ENHRY and SYGVKD. The trim removed 2 bases at V and 0 bases at J, leaving 0 bases unmatched.

The V and J genes are TRBV4-2 and TRBJ1-2; D not resolved. Germline assignment: CDR1 LGHNA and CDR2 YNFKEQ. This CDR3 region has 13 residues. Trimming shortened V by 0 bases and J by 13 bases, and 15 bases separated the two germline ends. CDR3 sequence: CASSQETLFNFTF. In nucleotides, the CDR3 is TGTGCCAGCAGCCAAGAAACCCTCTTTAACTTCACCTTC.

The genes are TRBV19 and TRBJ1-6; D gene ambiguous. Germline V lookup: CDR1 LNHDA, CDR2 SQIVND (reference sequence). The CDR3 is 13 amino acids. V shed 4 bases and J shed 8 bases, with 9 bases lying between them. The DNA for the CDR3 is TGTGCCAGTAGTAACGAGGTTTATTCACCCCTCCACTTT. Its protein product is CASSNEVYSPLHF.

The chain combines TRBV7-9 with TRBJ1-6; D unclear. The CDR3 length is 16 residues. Per germline, CDR1 SEHNR and CDR2 FQNEAQ (reference sequence). The ends were cut back, 4 bases at V and 0 bases at J, with 10 bases in the middle. For the CDR3, the DNA is TGTGCCAGCAGCTCTCTAAGTGCCTCCTATAATTCACCCCTCCACTTT. This gives the protein CASSSLSASYNSPLHF.

The gene calls are TRBV7-9 and TRBJ2-1; TRBD2 matches at 15 bases. Unmatched junction bases numbered 6, after V lost 5 bases and J lost 4 bases. Germline V CDR1 and CDR2: SEHNR, FQNEAQ (reference sequence). This CDR3 is 17 amino acids long. The CDR3 coding sequence is TGTGCCAGCAGCCCCGGACTAGCGGGGGGGCCGTACAATGAGCAGTTCTTC. Its translation is CASSPGLAGGPYNEQFF.

In regard to this clone: Additional DNA sequences in this sample encode the identical CDR3. The V call is TRBV30, the J call TRBJ1-5; D possibly corresponds to TRBD1 (6 bases). V was cut by 3 bases and J by 3 bases, with 9 bases left in between. CDR3 length: 13 residues. CDR1 and CDR2 from the germline V gene are GTSNPN and SVGIG (reference sequence). The CDR3 region is CAWSRDTNQPQHF. In DNA form, the CDR3 reads TGTGCCTGGAGCCGGGACACCAATCAGCCCCAGCATTTT.

This clone was found once. The chain joins TRBV10-2 to TRBJ1-5, with D perhaps TRBD1 (5 bases). The CDR3 contains 17 residues. Looked up from germline, CDR1 is WSHSY and CDR2 is SAAADI. V was trimmed by 4 bases and J by 0 bases, leaving 16 bases between them. The CDR3 DNA reads as TGCGCCAGCAGTGGACCGACAGCATCGCCTAGCAATCAGCCCCAGCATTTT. This gives the protein CASSGPTASPSNQPQHF.

The chain carries TRBV13 and TRBJ1-6, with D possibly TRBD1 on 5 matching bases. The V gene lost 1 base and the J gene lost 14 bases, with 9 bases spanning the gap. The CDR3 runs 12 residues. From germline, CDR1 is PRHDT and CDR2 FYEKMQ (reference sequence). CDR3 in amino acids: CASSLEGRSLHF. CDR3 in DNA: TGTGCCAGCAGCTTAGAGGGGAGGTCCCTCCACTTT.

The chain has TRBV6-2 or TRBV6-3 and TRBJ1-1, with 8 bases lining up with TRBD1. The CDR3 length is 19 residues. V was pared by 0 bases and J by 0 bases, with 12 bases of the junction left unmatched. Germline V gives CDR1 MNHEY, CDR2 SVGEGT. The CDR3 spells CASSYSRRRQGAVNTEAFF. CDR3 nucleotides: TGTGCCAGCAGTTACTCCCGACGTCGGCAGGGGGCTGTGAACACTGAAGCTTTCTTT.